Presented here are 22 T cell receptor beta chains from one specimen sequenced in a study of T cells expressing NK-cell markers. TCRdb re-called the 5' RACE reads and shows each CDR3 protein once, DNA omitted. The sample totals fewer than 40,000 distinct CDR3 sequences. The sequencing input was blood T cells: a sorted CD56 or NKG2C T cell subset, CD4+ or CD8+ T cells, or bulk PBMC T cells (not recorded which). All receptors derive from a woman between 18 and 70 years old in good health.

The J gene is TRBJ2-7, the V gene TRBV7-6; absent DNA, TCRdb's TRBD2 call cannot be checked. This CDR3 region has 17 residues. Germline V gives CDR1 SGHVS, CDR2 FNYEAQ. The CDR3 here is CASSLAQGGNPSYEQYF.

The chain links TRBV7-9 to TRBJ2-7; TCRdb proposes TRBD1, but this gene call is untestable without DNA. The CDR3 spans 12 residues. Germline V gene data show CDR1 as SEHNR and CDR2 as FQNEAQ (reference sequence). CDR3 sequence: CASTPGSYEQYF.

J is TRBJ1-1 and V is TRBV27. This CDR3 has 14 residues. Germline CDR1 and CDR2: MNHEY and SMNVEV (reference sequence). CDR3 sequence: CASSPRIMNTEAFF.

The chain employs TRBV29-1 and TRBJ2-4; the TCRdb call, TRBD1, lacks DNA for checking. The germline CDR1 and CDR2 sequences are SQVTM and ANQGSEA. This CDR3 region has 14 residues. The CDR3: CSVLGGLAKNIQYF. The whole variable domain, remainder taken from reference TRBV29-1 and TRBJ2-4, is SAVISQKPSRDICQRGTSLTIQCQVDSQVTMMFWYRQQPGQSLTLIATANQGSEATYESGFVIDKFPISRPNLTFSTLTVSNMSPEDSSIYLCSVLGGLAKNIQYFGAGTRLSVL.

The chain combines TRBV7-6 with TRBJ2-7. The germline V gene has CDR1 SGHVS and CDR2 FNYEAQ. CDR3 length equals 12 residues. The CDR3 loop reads CASSLTDYEQYF. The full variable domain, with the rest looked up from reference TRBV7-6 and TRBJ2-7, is GAGVSQSPRYKVTKRGQDVALRCDPISGHVSLYWYRQALGQGPEFLTYFNYEAQQDKSGLPNDRFSAERPEGSISTLTIQRTEQRDSAMYRCASSLTDYEQYFGPGTRLTVT.

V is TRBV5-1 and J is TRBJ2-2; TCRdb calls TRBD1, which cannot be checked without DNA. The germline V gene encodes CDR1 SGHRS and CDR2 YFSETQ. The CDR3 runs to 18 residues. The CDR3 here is CASSSSGQPIANTGELFF.

CDR3 residues: CASSTSWEGDEQYF. This chain joins TRBV27 and TRBJ2-7; TCRdb gives TRBD2 as the D gene, but with no DNA this cannot be confirmed. CDR1 MNHEY and CDR2 SMNVEV come from the germline V gene (reference sequence). The CDR3 totals 14 residues.

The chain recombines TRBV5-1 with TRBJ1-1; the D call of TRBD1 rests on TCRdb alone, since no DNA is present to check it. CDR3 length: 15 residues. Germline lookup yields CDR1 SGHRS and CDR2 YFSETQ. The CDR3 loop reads CASSGTGQLNTEAFF.

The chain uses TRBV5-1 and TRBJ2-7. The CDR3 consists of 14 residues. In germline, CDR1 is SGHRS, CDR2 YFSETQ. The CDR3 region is CASSSGESSYEQYF. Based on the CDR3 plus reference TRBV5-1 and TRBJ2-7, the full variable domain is KAGVTQTPRYLIKTRGQQVTLSCSPISGHRSVSWYQQTPGQGLQFLFEYFSETQRNKGNFPGRFSGRQFSNSRSEMNVSTLELGDSALYLCASSSGESSYEQYFGPGTRLTVT.

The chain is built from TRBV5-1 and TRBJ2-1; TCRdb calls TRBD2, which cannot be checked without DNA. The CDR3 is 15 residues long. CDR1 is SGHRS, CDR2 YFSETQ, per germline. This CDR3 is CASSWRGGAANEQFF.

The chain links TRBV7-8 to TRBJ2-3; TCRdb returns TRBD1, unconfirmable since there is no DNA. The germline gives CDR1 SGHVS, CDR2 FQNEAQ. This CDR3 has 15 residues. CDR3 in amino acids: CASSLNSALTDTQYF. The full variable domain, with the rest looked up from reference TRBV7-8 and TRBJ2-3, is GAGVSQSPRYKVAKRGQDVALRCDPISGHVSLFWYQQALGQGPEFLTYFQNEAQLDKSGLPSDRFFAERPEGSVSTLKIQRTQQEDSAVYLCASSLNSALTDTQYFGPGTRLTVL.

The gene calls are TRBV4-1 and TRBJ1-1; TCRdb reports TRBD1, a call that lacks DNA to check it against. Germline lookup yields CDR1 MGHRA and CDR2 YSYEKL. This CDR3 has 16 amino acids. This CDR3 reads CASSPPGGNRGTEAFF.

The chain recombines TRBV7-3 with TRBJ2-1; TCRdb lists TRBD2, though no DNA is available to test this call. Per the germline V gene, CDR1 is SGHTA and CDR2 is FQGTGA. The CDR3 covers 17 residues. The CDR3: CASSLNGGLAGRAEQFF.

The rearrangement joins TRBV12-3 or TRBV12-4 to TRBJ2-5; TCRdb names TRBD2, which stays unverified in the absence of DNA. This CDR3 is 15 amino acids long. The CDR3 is CASSLGGRALETQYF.

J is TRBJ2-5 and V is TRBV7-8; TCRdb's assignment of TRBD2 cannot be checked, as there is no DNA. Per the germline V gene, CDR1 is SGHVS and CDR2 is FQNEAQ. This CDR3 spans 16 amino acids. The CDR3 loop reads CASSLDAGLAAETQYF.

The CDR3 is CSARPGTSGRAYEQYF. The chain has TRBV20-1 and TRBJ2-7; TCRdb reports TRBD2, a call that lacks DNA to check it against. This CDR3 is built from 16 residues. Germline V lookup: CDR1 DFQATT, CDR2 SNEGSKA (reference sequence).

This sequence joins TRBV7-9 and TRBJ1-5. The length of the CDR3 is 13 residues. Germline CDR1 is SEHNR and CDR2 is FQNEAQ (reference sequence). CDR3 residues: CASSLKGSQPQHF.

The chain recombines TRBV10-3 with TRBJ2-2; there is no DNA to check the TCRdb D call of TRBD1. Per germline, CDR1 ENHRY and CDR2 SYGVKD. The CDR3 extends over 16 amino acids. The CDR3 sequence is CAISEHWTGNTGELFF.

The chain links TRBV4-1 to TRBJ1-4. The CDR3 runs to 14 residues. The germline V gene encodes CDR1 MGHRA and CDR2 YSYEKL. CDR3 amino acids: CASSPRGVEEKLFF.

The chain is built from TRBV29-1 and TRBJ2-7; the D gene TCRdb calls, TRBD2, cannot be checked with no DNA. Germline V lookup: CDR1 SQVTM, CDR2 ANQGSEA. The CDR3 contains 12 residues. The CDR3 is CSVVGLVGEQYF.

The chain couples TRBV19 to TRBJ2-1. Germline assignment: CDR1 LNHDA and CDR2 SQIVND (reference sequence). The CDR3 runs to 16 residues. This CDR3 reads CASSIDPRLDHNEQFF.

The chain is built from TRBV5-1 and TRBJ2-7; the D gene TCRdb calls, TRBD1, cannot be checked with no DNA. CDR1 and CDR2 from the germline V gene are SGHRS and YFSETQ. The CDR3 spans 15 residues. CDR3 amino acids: CASSWGDGSSYEQYF. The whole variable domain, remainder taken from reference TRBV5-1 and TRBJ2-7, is KAGVTQTPRYLIKTRGQQVTLSCSPISGHRSVSWYQQTPGQGLQFLFEYFSETQRNKGNFPGRFSGRQFSNSRSEMNVSTLELGDSALYLCASSWGDGSSYEQYFGPGTRLTVT.